This T cell receptor (beta chain) stems from a study of early T cells in non-severe SARS-CoV-2 infection. Study overall: Unsorted whole-blood RNA was sequenced in bulk, leaving chains unpaired. Findings of the study overall: Matching with VDJdb favored anti-spike CD8 responses (missing private and CD4 specificities).

V was pared by 4 bases and J by 8 bases, with 11 bases between. CDR1 and CDR2 from the germline V gene are SGHAT and FQNNGV. The CDR3 length is 13 residues. This clonotype appeared a few times. Its cognate antigen is unknown. In the library, individual cDNA molecules carried attached unique molecular identifiers. TCRdb re-called the 5' RACE reads through MiXCR, storing one row per CDR3 protein. The table shows some 87,000 distinct CDR3 sequences, with roughly an eighth occurring only once. The sample taken for sequencing was whole blood. The chain combines TRBV11-2 with TRBJ2-2; D gene unclear. The TCR originated in an adult who was a healthcare worker with PCR-confirmed SARS-CoV-2 infection or an uninfected control (not recorded which). Here the CDR3 DNA reads TGTGCCAGCAGCTCCCCAAGTAGGGGGGAGCTGTTTTTT. The encoded protein is CASSSPSRGELFF.